The 13 T cell receptor beta chains given below trace back to one sample, sequenced in a study of PD-1 blockade in mismatch repair-deficient tumors. Method: immunoSEQ multiplex PCR; TCRdb's copy keeps in-frame clones and lacks some. Here the sample spans approximately 22,000 clones, almost 85% being singletons. The sequencing used peripheral blood, collected 2 weeks after starting pembrolizumab. The receptors were gathered from an adult with mismatch repair-deficient cancer.

V and J are TRBV5-8 and TRBJ1-5; TRBD1 matches at 7 bases. Germline V gene sequence: CDR1 SGHTS, CDR2 YDEGEE. The CDR3 is 16 residues long. The J segment lost 5 bases and the V segment lost 4 bases, leaving 12 bases of the junction unmatched. The chain's CDR3 is CASSPRRGRGYQPQHF. The CDR3 nucleotides are TGTGCCAGCAGCCCTCGGAGGGGGCGCGGATATCAGCCCCAGCATTTT.

The genes are TRBV2 and TRBJ2-7; possibly TRBD1 for D (6 bases). This CDR3 spans 16 amino acids. From germline, CDR1 is SNHLY and CDR2 FYNNEI. The V end was cut by 8 bases, the J end by 2 bases, with 22 bases between. Here the CDR3 reads CASDLPQGLIPYEQYF. In DNA form, the CDR3 reads TGTGCCAGCGACTTGCCACAGGGCTTAATCCCCTACGAGCAGTACTTC.

This clone has just one count. The chain recombines TRBV18 with TRBJ2-3; D unresolved. CDR3 length: 14 amino acids. Trimming pared 0 bases from V and 2 bases from J, leaving 6 bases between. Per germline, CDR1 KGHSH and CDR2 LQKENI. The CDR3 DNA reads TGTGCCAGCTCACCACCTATTCACACAGATACGCAGTATTTT. Amino acid sequence: CASSPPIHTDTQYF.

The chain joins TRBV5-4 to TRBJ2-5; D is possibly TRBD1 or TRBD2 (6 bases each). The J call may be faulty, since TRBJ2-7 better matches the DNA end. The length of the CDR3 is 14 residues. Germline CDR1 is SGHNT and CDR2 is YYREEE (reference sequence). This chain's CDR3 is CASSPGAITHEQYF. The CDR3 DNA follows: TGTGCCAGCAGCCCGGGGGCTATCACCCACGAGCAGTACTTC.

The chain uses TRBV5-8 and TRBJ2-7, with D tentatively TRBD1 (6 bases). Between the trimmed V and J ends, which lost 1 base and 3 bases, there was a span of 20 bases. This CDR3 has 17 residues. Germline loops: CDR1 SGHTS, CDR2 YDEGEE. This CDR3 is CASSLIPTDGRGYEQYF. The CDR3 DNA follows: TGTGCCAGCAGCTTGATCCCAACGGATGGCAGGGGCTACGAGCAGTACTTC.

The gene calls are TRBV27 and TRBJ1-1; tentative D call: TRBD1 (5 bases). This CDR3 is built from 15 residues. The V end lost 0 bases, the J end lost 7 bases, and 15 bases lay between the germline ends. Germline CDR1 is MNHEY and CDR2 is SMNVEV (reference sequence). The CDR3 here is CASSLSPGTAHEAFF. The CDR3 region has the DNA TGTGCCAGCAGTTTATCCCCCGGGACGGCCCATGAAGCTTTCTTT.

Regarding this clone: This CDR3 is also generated by other DNA sequences in the sample. The chain links TRBV4-1 to TRBJ2-3; D possibly corresponds to TRBD1 (6 bases). Germline values: CDR1 MGHRA, CDR2 YSYEKL. The CDR3 spans 16 residues. V shed 2 bases and J shed 2 bases, with 14 bases lying between them. CDR3 amino acids: CASSQFTRGSTDTQYF. The CDR3, as DNA: TGCGCCAGCAGCCAATTTACCAGGGGTTCCACAGATACGCAGTATTTT.

This clone was counted a few times. V usage is TRBV6-5 and J usage is TRBJ2-3, with D tentatively TRBD2 (7 bases). CDR3 length: 15 amino acids. V shed 2 bases and J shed 3 bases, with 12 bases lying between them. CDR1 and CDR2 from the germline V gene are MNHEY and SVGAGI. The DNA for the CDR3 is TGTGCCAGCAGTTACCACAGGGAGGGAACAGATACGCAGTATTTT. Translated, it gives CASSYHREGTDTQYF.

The J gene is TRBJ2-1, the V gene TRBV30, with D possibly TRBD2 on 6 matching bases. Trimming stripped 7 bases from V and 0 bases from J, with 16 bases between. There are 15 residues in the CDR3. Germline loops: CDR1 GTSNPN, CDR2 SVGIG (reference sequence). The CDR3 DNA reads TGTGCCTTCTCAAGTAGCGGAAGCTCCTACAATGAGCAGTTCTTC. This sequence encodes CAFSSSGSSYNEQFF.

The CDR3 loop reads CASSQASGRYNEQFF. The DNA of the CDR3 is TGCGCCAGCAGCCAAGCTAGCGGGCGGTACAATGAGCAGTTCTTC. The chain uses TRBV4-1 and TRBJ2-1; 8 bases are a match to TRBD2. Germline trimming cut 1 base from V and 4 bases from J; bases unmatched to any gene: 3. The CDR3 is made up of 15 amino acids. CDR1 MGHRA and CDR2 YSYEKL come from the germline V gene.

V usage is TRBV5-4 and J usage is TRBJ2-7; no clear D. Germline CDR1 is SGHNT and CDR2 is YYREEE (reference sequence). The V end lost 5 bases, the J end lost 0 bases, and 18 bases lay between the germline ends. CDR3 length: 16 residues. CDR3 sequence reads: CASSPAGAAASYEQYF. For the CDR3, the DNA is TGTGCCAGCAGTCCCGCCGGCGCCGCCGCCTCCTACGAGCAGTACTTC.

V and J are TRBV10-2 and TRBJ2-7, with D hard to call. Looked up from germline, CDR1 is WSHSY and CDR2 is SAAADI. This CDR3 spans 16 amino acids. The ends were cut back, 0 bases at V and 1 base at J, with 13 bases in the middle. The DNA of the CDR3 is TGCGCCAGCAGTGAGTCTCTGGGATACTTTTCCTACGAGCAGTACTTC. The encoded protein is CASSESLGYFSYEQYF.

This chain connects TRBV11-2 to TRBJ2-3; no clear D. CDR1 SGHAT and CDR2 FQNNGV come from the germline V gene. Trimming pared 4 bases from V and 0 bases from J, leaving 2 bases between. This CDR3 spans 12 amino acids. The CDR3 loop reads CASSSSTDTQYF. The CDR3, as DNA: TGTGCCAGCAGCTCTAGCACAGATACGCAGTATTTT.